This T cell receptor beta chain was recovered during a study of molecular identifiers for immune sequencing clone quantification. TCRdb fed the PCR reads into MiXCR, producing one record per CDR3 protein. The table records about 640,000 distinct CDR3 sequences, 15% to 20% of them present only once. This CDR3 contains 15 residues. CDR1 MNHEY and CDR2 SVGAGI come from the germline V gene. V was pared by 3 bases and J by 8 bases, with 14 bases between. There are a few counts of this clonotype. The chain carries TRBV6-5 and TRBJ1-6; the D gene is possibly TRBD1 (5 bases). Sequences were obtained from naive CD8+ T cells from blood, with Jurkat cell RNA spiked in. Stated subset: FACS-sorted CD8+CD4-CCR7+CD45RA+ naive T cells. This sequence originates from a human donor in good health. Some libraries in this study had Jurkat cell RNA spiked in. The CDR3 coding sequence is TGTGCCAGCAGTTATACCCAGGGCGGTGATTCACCCCTCCACTTT. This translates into CASSYTQGGDSPLHF.